This entry features one T cell receptor beta chain sequence. Antigen specificity is unknown. The data are from a study of siplizumab effects on memory and regulatory T cells. General study points: The mapping of alloreactive clones to unstimulated subsets covered only a minor fraction of them. Roughly 75-95% of proliferating CD4+ or CD8+ clones lacked an assignable naive or memory phenotype.

This table comes from immunoSEQ multiplex PCR, and its TCRdb copy is limited to in-frame clones, with some not included. This table holds about 91,000 clones, approximately 96% found once. The length of the CDR3 is 13 residues. Per the germline V gene, CDR1 is SGHAT and CDR2 is FQDESV (reference sequence). With 5 bases removed from V and 3 bases from J, the gap between germline ends came to 11 bases. This rearrangement joins TRBV11-1 to TRBJ2-7; either TRBD1 or TRBD2 may fit D (5 bases each). Material: naive CD4+ T cells sorted from blood. The sequence was collected from a human donor in good health. In nucleotides, the CDR3 is TGTGCCAGCAGCAGTCGGGACGGCTACGAGCAGTACTTC. Its translation is CASSSRDGYEQYF.